The sequence of this TCR beta chain was determined in a study of cytomegalovirus exposure and HLA in healthy donors. Study-wide results and caveats: Most sequenced TCRs were rare (though some public TCRs occurred in many donors). The study designated some 180 TCR beta chains cytomegalovirus-associated.

The donors were members of the roughly 130-subject validation cohort (separate from the roughly 670-subject first cohort). The protocol was immunoSEQ multiplex PCR, while the TCRdb copy is restricted to in-frame clones and leaves out a portion. Of roughly 140,000 clones in the sample, 88% are singletons; the top ten hold approximately 7.5%. The trim removed 0 bases at V and 3 bases at J, leaving 11 bases unmatched. The CDR3 consists of 18 residues. From germline, CDR1 is KGHSY and CDR2 FQNENV. On this clone itself: Its antigen remains unidentified.

The gene calls are TRBV16 and TRBJ1-1; TRBD1 matches at 9 bases. Sequencing used PBMCs. This sequence was found in a woman aged 18-29 years in good health and CMV-seropositive. The CDR3 is CASSQSLTGGNRDTEAFF. CDR3 bases: TGTGCCAGCAGCCAATCTCTGACAGGGGGTAATAGGGACACTGAAGCTTTCTTT. The full variable domain, with the rest looked up from reference TRBV16 and TRBJ1-1, is GEEVAQTPKHLVRGEGQKAKLYCAPIKGHSYVFWYQQVLKNEFKFLISFQNENVFDETGMPKERFSAKCLPNSPCSLEIQATKLEDSAVYFCASSQSLTGGNRDTEAFFGQGTRLTVV.